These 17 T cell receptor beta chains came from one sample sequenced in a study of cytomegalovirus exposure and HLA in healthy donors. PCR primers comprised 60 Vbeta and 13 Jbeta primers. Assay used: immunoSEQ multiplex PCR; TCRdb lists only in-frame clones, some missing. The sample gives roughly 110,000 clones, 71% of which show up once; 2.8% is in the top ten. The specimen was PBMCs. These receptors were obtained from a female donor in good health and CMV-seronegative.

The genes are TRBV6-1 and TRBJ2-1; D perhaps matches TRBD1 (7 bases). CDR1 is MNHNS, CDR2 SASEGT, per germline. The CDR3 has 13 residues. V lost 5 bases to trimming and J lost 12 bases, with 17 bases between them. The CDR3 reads CASSPTGQGGQFF. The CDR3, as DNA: TGTGCCAGCAGTCCGACGGGGCAGGGGGGGCAGTTCTTC.

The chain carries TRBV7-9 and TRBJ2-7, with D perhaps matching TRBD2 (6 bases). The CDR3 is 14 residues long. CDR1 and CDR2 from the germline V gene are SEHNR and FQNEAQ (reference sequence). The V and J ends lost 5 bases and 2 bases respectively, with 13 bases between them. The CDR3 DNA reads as TGTGCCAGCAGCCCCCGGACTAACACCTACGAGCAGTACTTC. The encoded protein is CASSPRTNTYEQYF. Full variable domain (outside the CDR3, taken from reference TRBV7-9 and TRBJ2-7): DTGVSQNPRHKITKRGQNVTFRCDPISEHNRLYWYRQTLGQGPEFLTYFQNEAQLEKSRLLSDRFSAERPKGSFSTLEIQRTEQGDSAMYLCASSPRTNTYEQYFGPGTRLTVT.

DNA of the CDR3: TGTGCCAGCAGCGTAAGGACAGGAAACTATGGCTACACCTTC. It encodes CASSVRTGNYGYTF. This sequence joins TRBV9 and TRBJ1-2; 7 bases line up with TRBD1. The CDR3 contains 14 residues. Germline CDR1 is SGDLS and CDR2 is YYNGEE. J gave up 2 bases and V 1 base, and 2 bases lay outside the gene matches.

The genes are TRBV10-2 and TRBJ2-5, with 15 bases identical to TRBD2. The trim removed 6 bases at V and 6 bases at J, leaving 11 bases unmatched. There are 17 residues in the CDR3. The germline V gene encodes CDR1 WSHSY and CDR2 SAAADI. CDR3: CASSSLGLAGGGKTQYF. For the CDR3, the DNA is TGCGCCAGCAGCTCACTAGGACTAGCGGGAGGGGGGAAGACCCAGTACTTC.

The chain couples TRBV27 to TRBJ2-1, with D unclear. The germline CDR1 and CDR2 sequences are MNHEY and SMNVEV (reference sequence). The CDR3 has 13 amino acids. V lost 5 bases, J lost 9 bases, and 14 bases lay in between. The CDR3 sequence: CASSPFSVGEQFF. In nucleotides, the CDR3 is TGTGCCAGCAGTCCCTTCAGCGTGGGTGAGCAGTTCTTC.

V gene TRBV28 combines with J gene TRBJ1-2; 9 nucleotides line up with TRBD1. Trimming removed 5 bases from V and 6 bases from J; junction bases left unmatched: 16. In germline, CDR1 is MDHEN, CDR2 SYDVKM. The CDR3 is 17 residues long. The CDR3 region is CASSLLGTGLIGDGYTF. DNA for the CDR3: TGTGCCAGCAGTCTCCTAGGGACAGGGCTTATCGGAGATGGCTACACCTTC.

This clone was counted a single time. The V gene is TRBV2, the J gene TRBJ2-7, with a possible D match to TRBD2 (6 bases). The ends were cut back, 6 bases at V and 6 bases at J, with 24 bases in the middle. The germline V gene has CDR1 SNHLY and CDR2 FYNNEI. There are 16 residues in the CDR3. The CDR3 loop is CASRPDGLRPEGEQYF. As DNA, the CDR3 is TGTGCCAGCAGACCCGATGGGCTGCGACCGGAGGGCGAGCAGTACTTC.

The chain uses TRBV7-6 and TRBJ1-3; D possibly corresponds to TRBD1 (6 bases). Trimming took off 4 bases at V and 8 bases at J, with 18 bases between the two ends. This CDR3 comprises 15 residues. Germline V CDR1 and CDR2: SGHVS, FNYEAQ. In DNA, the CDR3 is TGTGCCAGCAGCTCACTATCAGGGGTCGTAGACACCATATATTTT. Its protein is CASSSLSGVVDTIYF.

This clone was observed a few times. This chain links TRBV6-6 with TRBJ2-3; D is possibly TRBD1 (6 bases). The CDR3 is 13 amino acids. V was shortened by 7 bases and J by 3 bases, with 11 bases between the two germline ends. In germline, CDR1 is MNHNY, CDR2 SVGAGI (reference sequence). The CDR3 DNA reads TGTGCCAGCAAATCAAGGGGGACAGATACGCAGTATTTT. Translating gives CASKSRGTDTQYF.

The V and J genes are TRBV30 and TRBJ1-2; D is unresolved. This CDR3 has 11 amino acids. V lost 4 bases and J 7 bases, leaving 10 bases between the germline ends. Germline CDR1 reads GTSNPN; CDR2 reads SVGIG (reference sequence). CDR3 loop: CAWTEGLGYTF. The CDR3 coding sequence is TGTGCCTGGACCGAGGGCCTTGGCTACACCTTC.

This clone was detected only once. The CDR3 region is CASSSGLARDTDTQYF. Here the CDR3 DNA reads TGTGCCAGCAGCTCCGGGCTAGCGAGGGACACAGATACGCAGTATTTT. The V and J genes are TRBV11-3 and TRBJ2-3; possible D gene TRBD2, 6 bases. V gave up 4 bases and J gave up 2 bases, with 16 bases separating them. The CDR3 has 16 residues. Germline V CDR1 and CDR2: SGHNT, YENEEA.

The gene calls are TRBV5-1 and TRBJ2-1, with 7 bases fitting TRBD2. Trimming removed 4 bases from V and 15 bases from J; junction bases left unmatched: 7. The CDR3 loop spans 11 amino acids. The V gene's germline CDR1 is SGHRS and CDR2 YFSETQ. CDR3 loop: CASSQSGILFF. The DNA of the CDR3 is TGCGCCAGCAGCCAGAGCGGGATCCTGTTCTTC.

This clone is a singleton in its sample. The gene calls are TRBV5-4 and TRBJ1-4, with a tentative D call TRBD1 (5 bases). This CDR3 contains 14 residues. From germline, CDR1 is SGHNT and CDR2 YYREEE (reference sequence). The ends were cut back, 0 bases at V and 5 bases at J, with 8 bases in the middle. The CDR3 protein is CASSLEAGNEKLFF. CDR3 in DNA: TGTGCCAGCAGCTTGGAGGCAGGGAATGAAAAACTGTTTTTT.

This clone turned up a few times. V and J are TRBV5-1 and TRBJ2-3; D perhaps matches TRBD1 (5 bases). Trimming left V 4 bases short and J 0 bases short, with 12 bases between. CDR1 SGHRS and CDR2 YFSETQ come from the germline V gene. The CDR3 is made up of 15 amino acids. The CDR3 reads CASSTGRVSTDTQYF. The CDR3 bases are TGCGCCAGCAGCACAGGACGGGTTAGCACAGATACGCAGTATTTT. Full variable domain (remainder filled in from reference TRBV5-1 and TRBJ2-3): KAGVTQTPRYLIKTRGQQVTLSCSPISGHRSVSWYQQTPGQGLQFLFEYFSETQRNKGNFPGRFSGRQFSNSRSEMNVSTLELGDSALYLCASSTGRVSTDTQYFGPGTRLTVL.

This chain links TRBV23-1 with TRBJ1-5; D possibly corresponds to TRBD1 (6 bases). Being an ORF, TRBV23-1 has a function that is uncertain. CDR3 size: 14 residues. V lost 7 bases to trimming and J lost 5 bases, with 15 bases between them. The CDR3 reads CASIPQGLYQPQHF. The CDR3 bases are TGCGCCAGCATTCCACAGGGTTTGTATCAGCCCCAGCATTTT.

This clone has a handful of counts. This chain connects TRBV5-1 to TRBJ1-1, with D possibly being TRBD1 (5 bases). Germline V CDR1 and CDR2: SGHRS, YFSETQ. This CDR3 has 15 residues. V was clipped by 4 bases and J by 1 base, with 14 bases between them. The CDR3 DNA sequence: TGCGCCAGCAGCCACCCTGCTGGGGCGAACACTGAAGCTTTCTTT. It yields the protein CASSHPAGANTEAFF. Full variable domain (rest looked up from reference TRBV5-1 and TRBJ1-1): KAGVTQTPRYLIKTRGQQVTLSCSPISGHRSVSWYQQTPGQGLQFLFEYFSETQRNKGNFPGRFSGRQFSNSRSEMNVSTLELGDSALYLCASSHPAGANTEAFFGQGTRLTVV.

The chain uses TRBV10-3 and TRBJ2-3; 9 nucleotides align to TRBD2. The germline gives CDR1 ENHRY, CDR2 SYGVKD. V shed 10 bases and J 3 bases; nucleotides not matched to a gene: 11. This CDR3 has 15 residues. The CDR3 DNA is TGTGCCACCTCCTCGACTGCGGGGGGGACAGATACGCAGTATTTT. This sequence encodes CATSSTAGGTDTQYF.